What follows are 22 T cell receptor beta chains derived from one specimen sequenced in a study of T-cell reconstitution after alpha-beta-depleted transplantation in children. As it was prepared, the TCRbeta library received unique molecular identifiers. Each CDR3 protein is one row after TCRdb ran MiXCR on the PCR reads. The table has 600,000 to 800,000 distinct CDR3 sequences, 13% seen once; the top ten hold about 0.79%. The material was PBMCs, obtained before TCRalphabeta/CD19-depleted stem cell transplant. These receptors all come from a girl aged 2-9 years with congenital amegakaryocytic thrombocytopenia, due to receive a stem cell transplant.

The chain has TRBV20-1 and TRBJ2-6; perhaps TRBD2 as D (6 bases). This CDR3 is built from 14 residues. Germline lookup yields CDR1 DFQATT and CDR2 SNEGSKA (reference sequence). V was cut by 3 bases and J by 4 bases, with 10 bases left in between. The CDR3 spells CSASREPGANVLTF. For the CDR3, the DNA is TGCAGTGCTAGTCGGGAGCCCGGGGCCAACGTCCTGACTTTC.

This clonotype appeared many times. The chain has TRBV28 and TRBJ2-1; 7 nucleotides align to TRBD1. Germline V gene lookup returns CDR1 MDHEN and CDR2 SYDVKM. There are 16 residues in the CDR3. The J segment lost 6 bases and the V segment lost 3 bases, leaving 11 bases of the junction unmatched. The CDR3 nucleotides are TGTGCCAGCAGTTTCCGCTTCCGACAGGGCCCCAATGAGCAGTTCTTC. Encoded protein: CASSFRFRQGPNEQFF. The complete variable domain, with remaining parts taken from reference TRBV28 and TRBJ2-1, reads DVKVTQSSRYLVKRTGEKVFLECVQDMDHENMFWYRQDPGLGLRLIYFSYDVKMKEKGDIPEGYSVSREKKERFSLILESASTNQTSMYLCASSFRFRQGPNEQFFGPGTRLTVL.

There are a few counts of this clonotype. The chain employs TRBV7-9 and TRBJ2-1; D call uncertain. V shed 2 bases and J shed 7 bases, with 9 bases lying between them. This CDR3 contains 13 residues. Germline V gene sequence: CDR1 SEHNR, CDR2 FQNEAQ (reference sequence). The CDR3 sequence: CASSLTIMNEQFF. DNA for the CDR3: TGTGCCAGCAGCTTAACCATCATGAATGAGCAGTTCTTC.

This clonotype was counted ten times or more. The CDR3 region is CASSPSLYEQYF. The CDR3 DNA reads TGTGCCAGCAGTCCATCCCTCTACGAGCAGTACTTC. J is TRBJ2-7 and V is TRBV28; D remains ambiguous. From germline, CDR1 is MDHEN and CDR2 SYDVKM. V was clipped by 5 bases and J by 3 bases, with 8 bases between them. The CDR3 consists of 12 residues.

This clonotype was detected ten times or more. This chain links TRBV2 with TRBJ1-2; the match to TRBD1 covers 9 bases. The CDR3 runs to 13 residues. V shed 9 bases, J shed 4 bases, and the junction held 6 bases outside the gene matches. The germline gives CDR1 SNHLY, CDR2 FYNNEI. CDR3 sequence (DNA): TGTGCCAGTACAGGGGGCGCCCCCTATGGCTACACCTTC. Amino acids: CASTGGAPYGYTF.

This clonotype was detected ten times or more. The CDR3 protein is CASSSGDRVFIGELFF. CDR3 coding DNA: TGTGCCAGCAGCTCTGGAGACAGGGTTTTCATCGGGGAGCTGTTTTTT. V gene TRBV7-2 combines with J gene TRBJ2-2; 7 nucleotides line up with TRBD1. The CDR3 has 16 residues. Trimming took 4 bases from V and 7 from J; bases not matched to a gene: 12. Germline CDR1 is SGHTA and CDR2 is FQGNSA.

This clonotype came up a few times. The chain's CDR3 is CASTEQSKNIQYF. The CDR3 region has the DNA TGCGCCAGCACCGAGCAATCCAAAAACATTCAGTACTTC. The chain combines TRBV10-2 with TRBJ2-4, with D hard to call. Germline V gene data show CDR1 as WSHSY and CDR2 as SAAADI. The CDR3 has 13 residues. V lost 7 bases, J lost 2 bases, and 9 bases lay in between.

This clonotype has only a few counts. This chain uses TRBV5-1 with TRBJ2-3, with D possibly being TRBD2 (5 bases). CDR1 and CDR2 from the germline V gene are SGHRS and YFSETQ. This CDR3 is 19 amino acids long. Between the trimmed V and J ends, which lost 5 bases and 2 bases, there was a span of 27 bases. CDR3 sequence (DNA): TGCGCCAGCAGGGAGGCAAGGCGGCGGATCTTCAACTACACAGATACGCAGTATTTT. Its protein product is CASREARRRIFNYTDTQYF.

About this clonotype itself: A read error is possible here, since a much larger clone lies one base away. CDR3 coding DNA: TGTGCCAGCAGTTATGTCATGAACACTGAAGCTTTCTTT. It yields the protein CASSYVMNTEAFF. The rearrangement links TRBV6-5 to TRBJ1-1; D is ambiguous. This CDR3 has 13 amino acids. Germline assignment: CDR1 MNHEY and CDR2 SVGAGI. Trimming pared 3 bases from V and 0 bases from J, leaving 5 bases between.

This clonotype was counted many times. This sequence joins TRBV5-1 and TRBJ2-7, with D maybe TRBD1 (7 bases). The CDR3 is 14 amino acids. The germline V gene encodes CDR1 SGHRS and CDR2 YFSETQ. Trimming removed 1 base from V and 4 bases from J, with 12 bases in between. The CDR3 is CASSLRGREYEQYF. The CDR3 DNA is TGCGCCAGCAGCTTGAGGGGGCGGGAATACGAGCAGTACTTC.

This clonotype was observed at least ten times. This rearrangement joins TRBV12-3 or TRBV12-4 to TRBJ2-5; D is possibly TRBD1 or TRBD2 (5 bases each). The CDR3 sequence is 13 residues long. V was pared by 6 bases and J by 6 bases, with 14 bases between. DNA for the CDR3: TGTGCCAGCAGCTTGGGGACCGTCCAGACCCAGTACTTC. Its translation is CASSLGTVQTQYF.

This clonotype has at least ten counts. V gene TRBV6-1 combines with J gene TRBJ2-1; D uncertain. The CDR3 is made up of 13 amino acids. The germline CDR1 and CDR2 sequences are MNHNS and SASEGT. Trimming removed 5 bases at V and 6 bases at J, with 11 bases between. The chain's CDR3 is CASSTRKSNEQFF. CDR3 sequence (DNA): TGTGCCAGCAGTACACGGAAGTCCAATGAGCAGTTCTTC.

J is TRBJ1-5 and V is TRBV7-9, with D unclear. Trimming took 0 bases from V and 7 from J, leaving 16 bases between them. The CDR3 runs 16 residues. Germline-derived CDR1 and CDR2 are SEHNR and FQNEAQ (reference sequence). The CDR3 coding sequence is TGTGCCAGCAGCTTAGCGTCCACTCCGGCGGGACAGCCCCAGCATTTT. It encodes CASSLASTPAGQPQHF.

The CDR3 is CASSSGTGGEGEQYF. The CDR3 nucleotides read TGTGCCAGCAGTTCGGGGACAGGGGGCGAAGGCGAGCAGTACTTC. The V call is TRBV6-5, the J call TRBJ2-7; 12 bases agree with TRBD1. V lost 4 bases and J lost 6; bases outside the gene matches: 7. The CDR3 has 15 residues. Per germline, CDR1 MNHEY and CDR2 SVGAGI.

The chain is built from TRBV20-1 and TRBJ2-4; the match to TRBD2 covers 7 bases. This CDR3 spans 14 amino acids. Germline V gives CDR1 DFQATT, CDR2 SNEGSKA (reference sequence). V gave up 0 bases and J gave up 6 bases; unmatched junction bases: 5. The CDR3 DNA follows: TGCAGTGCTAGAGATGCGGGAGTGTTAAACATTCAGTACTTC. Protein sequence: CSARDAGVLNIQYF.

The sample holds many counts of this clonotype. The J gene is TRBJ1-2, the V gene TRBV20-1, with a tentative D call TRBD1 (6 bases). The V end was cut by 6 bases, the J end by 2 bases, with 13 bases between. Germline values: CDR1 DFQATT, CDR2 SNEGSKA (reference sequence). This CDR3 is built from 13 residues. The CDR3 protein is CSATTGGNYGYTF. The CDR3 DNA follows: TGCAGTGCAACGACAGGCGGGAACTATGGCTACACCTTC.

For the CDR3, the DNA is TGCGCCAGCAGCTGGAAGAGTCTCCGCTACGAGCAGTACTTC. Translation: CASSWKSLRYEQYF. The rearrangement uses TRBV5-1 and TRBJ2-7; D is undetermined. The V end was cut by 3 bases, the J end by 3 bases, with 13 bases between. Per the germline V gene, CDR1 is SGHRS and CDR2 is YFSETQ. CDR3 length: 14 residues.

The chain has TRBV20-1 and TRBJ2-2, with 12 bases lining up with TRBD2. Per the germline V gene, CDR1 is DFQATT and CDR2 is SNEGSKA (reference sequence). The CDR3 spans 17 residues. The V and J ends lost 0 bases and 3 bases, in that order; junction bases with no gene match: 5. CDR3 bases: TGCAGTGCTAGAGAGACTAGCGGGAGTACGCACACCGGGGAGCTGTTTTTT. Its protein is CSARETSGSTHTGELFF.

The chain links TRBV12-3 or TRBV12-4 to TRBJ2-3; 9 positions match TRBD1. V was clipped by 9 bases and J by 3 bases; unmatched bases: 10. The CDR3 sequence is 15 residues long. CDR3 nucleotide sequence: TGTGCCAGTAAGCGGACAGGGGTTGGAACAGATACGCAGTATTTT. Its protein product is CASKRTGVGTDTQYF.

This clonotype has ten or more counts. The rearrangement joins TRBV3-1 to TRBJ1-1; TRBD1 is a possible D gene (5 bases). Trimming left V 1 base short and J 2 bases short, with 8 bases between. The CDR3 spans 14 residues. Germline V lookup: CDR1 LGHDT, CDR2 YNNKEL (reference sequence). CDR3 DNA sequence: TGTGCCAGCAGCCAAGTGGGGGGAAACACTGAAGCTTTCTTT. Amino acids: CASSQVGGNTEAFF.

V usage is TRBV15 and J usage is TRBJ2-1; a possible D gene is TRBD2 (6 bases). Germline lookup yields CDR1 LNHNV and CDR2 YYDKDF (reference sequence). Trimming cost V 3 bases and J 3 bases, with 12 bases left between them. There are 15 residues in the CDR3. CDR3 bases: TGTGCCACCAGCAGCGGGACGGGAGACTACAATGAGCAGTTCTTC. Translated, it gives CATSSGTGDYNEQFF.

The V and J genes are TRBV14 and TRBJ2-3; 8 bases are a match to TRBD1. Germline CDR1 is SGHDN and CDR2 is FVKESK. V dropped 0 bases and J dropped 1; count of bases not matched to a gene: 9. The CDR3 is 18 residues long. The CDR3 sequence is CASSQDLRTGWGTDTQYF. In DNA, the CDR3 is TGTGCCAGCAGCCAAGATCTGAGGACAGGGTGGGGCACAGATACGCAGTATTTT.